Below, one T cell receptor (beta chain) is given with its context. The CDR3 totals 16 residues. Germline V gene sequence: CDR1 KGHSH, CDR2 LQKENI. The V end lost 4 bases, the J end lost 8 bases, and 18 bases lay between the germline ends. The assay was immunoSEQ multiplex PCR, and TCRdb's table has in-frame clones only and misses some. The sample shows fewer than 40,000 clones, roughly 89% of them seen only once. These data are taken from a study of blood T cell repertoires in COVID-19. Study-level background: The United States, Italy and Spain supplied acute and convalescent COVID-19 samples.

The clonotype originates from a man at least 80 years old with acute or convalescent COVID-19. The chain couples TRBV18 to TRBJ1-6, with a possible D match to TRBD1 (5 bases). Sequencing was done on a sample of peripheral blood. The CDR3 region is CASSLQERGRYSPLHF. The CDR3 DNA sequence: TGTGCCAGCTCACTACAGGAAAGGGGTCGATATTCACCCCTCCACTTT.